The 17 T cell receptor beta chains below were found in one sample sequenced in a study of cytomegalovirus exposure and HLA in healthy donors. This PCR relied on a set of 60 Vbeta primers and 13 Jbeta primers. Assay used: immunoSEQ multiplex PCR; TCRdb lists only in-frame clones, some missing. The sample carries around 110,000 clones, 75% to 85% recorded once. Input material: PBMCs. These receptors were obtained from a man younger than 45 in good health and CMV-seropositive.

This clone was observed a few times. CDR3 in amino acids: CASSFGTGREENYGYTF. The CDR3 nucleotides are TGTGCCAGCAGCTTTGGTACCGGGAGAGAGGAAAACTATGGCTACACCTTC. The chain is built from TRBV7-6 and TRBJ1-2; the D is unclear. This CDR3 is built from 17 residues. From germline, CDR1 is SGHVS and CDR2 FNYEAQ. V was clipped by 3 bases and J by 2 bases, with 19 bases between them.

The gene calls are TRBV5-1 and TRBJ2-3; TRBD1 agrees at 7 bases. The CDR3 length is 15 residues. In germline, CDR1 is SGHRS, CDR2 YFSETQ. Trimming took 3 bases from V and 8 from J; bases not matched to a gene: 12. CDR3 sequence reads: CASSSDRTLTGTQYF. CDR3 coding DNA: TGCGCCAGCAGCTCGGACAGGACCCTGACCGGTACGCAGTATTTT.

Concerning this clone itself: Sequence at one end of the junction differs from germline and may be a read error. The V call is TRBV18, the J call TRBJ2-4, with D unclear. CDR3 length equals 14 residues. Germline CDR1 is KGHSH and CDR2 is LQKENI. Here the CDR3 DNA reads TGTGCCAGCTCATCACCACGTCAGTTCTACAGTCAGTACTTC. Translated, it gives CASSSPRQFYSQYF.

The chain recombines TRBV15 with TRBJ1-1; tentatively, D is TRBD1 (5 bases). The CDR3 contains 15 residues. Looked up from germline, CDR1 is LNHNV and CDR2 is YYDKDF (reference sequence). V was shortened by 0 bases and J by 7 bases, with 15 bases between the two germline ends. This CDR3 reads CATSRDRGGGIEAFF. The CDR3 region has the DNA TGTGCCACCAGCAGAGATCGTGGGGGGGGGATTGAAGCTTTCTTT.

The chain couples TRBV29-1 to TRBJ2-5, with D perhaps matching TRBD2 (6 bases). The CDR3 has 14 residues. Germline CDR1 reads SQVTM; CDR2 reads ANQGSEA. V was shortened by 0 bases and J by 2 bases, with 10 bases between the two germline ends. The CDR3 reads CSVEDYGTQETQYF. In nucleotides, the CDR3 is TGCAGCGTTGAAGATTACGGGACTCAAGAGACCCAGTACTTC.

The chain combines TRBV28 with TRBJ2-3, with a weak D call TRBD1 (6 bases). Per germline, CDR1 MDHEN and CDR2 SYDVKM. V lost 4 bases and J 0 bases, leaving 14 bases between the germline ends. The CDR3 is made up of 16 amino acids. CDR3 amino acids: CASSSPTGSSTDTQYF. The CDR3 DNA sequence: TGTGCCAGCAGTTCTCCCACAGGGTCTAGCACAGATACGCAGTATTTT.

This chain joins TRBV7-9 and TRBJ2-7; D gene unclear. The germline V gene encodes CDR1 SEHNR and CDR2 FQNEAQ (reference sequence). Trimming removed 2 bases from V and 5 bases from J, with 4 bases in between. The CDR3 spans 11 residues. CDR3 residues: CASSLYHEQYF. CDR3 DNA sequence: TGTGCCAGCAGCTTATATCACGAGCAGTACTTC.

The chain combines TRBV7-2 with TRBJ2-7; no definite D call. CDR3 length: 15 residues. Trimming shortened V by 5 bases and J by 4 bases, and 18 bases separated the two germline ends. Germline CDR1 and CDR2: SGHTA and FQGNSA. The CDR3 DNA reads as TGTGCCAGCAGCCCGAGCGCCGGCGACGGTTACGAGCAGTACTTC. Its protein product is CASSPSAGDGYEQYF. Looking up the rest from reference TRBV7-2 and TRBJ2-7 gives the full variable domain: GAGVSQSPSNKVTEKGKDVELRCDPISGHTALYWYRQSLGQGLEFLIYFQGNSAPDKSGLPSDRFSAERTGGSVSTLTIQRTQQEDSAVYLCASSPSAGDGYEQYFGPGTRLTVT.

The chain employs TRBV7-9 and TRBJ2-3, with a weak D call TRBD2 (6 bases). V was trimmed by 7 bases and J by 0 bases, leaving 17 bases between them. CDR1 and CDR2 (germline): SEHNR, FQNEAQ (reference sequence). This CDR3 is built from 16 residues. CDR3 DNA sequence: TGTGCCAGCAAAAGCGTCGAGGCGGGGAGCACAGATACGCAGTATTTT. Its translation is CASKSVEAGSTDTQYF.

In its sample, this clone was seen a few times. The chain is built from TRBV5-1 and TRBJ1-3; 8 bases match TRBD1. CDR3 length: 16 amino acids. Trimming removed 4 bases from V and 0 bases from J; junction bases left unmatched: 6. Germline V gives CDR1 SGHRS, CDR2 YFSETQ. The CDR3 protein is CASSLQGQGSGNTIYF. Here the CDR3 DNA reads TGCGCCAGCAGCCTCCAAGGACAGGGCTCTGGAAACACCATATATTTT.

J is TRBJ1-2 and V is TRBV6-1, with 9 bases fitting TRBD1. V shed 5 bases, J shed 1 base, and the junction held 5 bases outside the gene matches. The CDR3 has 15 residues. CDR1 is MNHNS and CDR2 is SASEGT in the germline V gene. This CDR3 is CASSPRQGVNYGYTF. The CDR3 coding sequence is TGTGCCAGCAGTCCCCGACAGGGGGTTAACTATGGCTACACCTTC.

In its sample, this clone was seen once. CDR3 DNA sequence: TGTGCCAGCATGACGGGGGGCGGCAATCAGCCCCAGCATTTT. Amino acids: CASMTGGGNQPQHF. This sequence joins TRBV28 and TRBJ1-5; a weak D match, TRBD1 (6 bases). The CDR3 runs to 14 residues. V lost 7 bases and J lost 2, with 12 bases in between. The V gene's germline CDR1 is MDHEN and CDR2 SYDVKM.

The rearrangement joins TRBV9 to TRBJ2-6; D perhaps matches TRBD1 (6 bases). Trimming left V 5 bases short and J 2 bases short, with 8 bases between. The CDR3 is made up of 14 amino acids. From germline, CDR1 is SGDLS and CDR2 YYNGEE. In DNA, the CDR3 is TGTGCCAGCAGGGGGGCTGCTGGGGCCAACGTCCTGACTTTC. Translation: CASRGAAGANVLTF.

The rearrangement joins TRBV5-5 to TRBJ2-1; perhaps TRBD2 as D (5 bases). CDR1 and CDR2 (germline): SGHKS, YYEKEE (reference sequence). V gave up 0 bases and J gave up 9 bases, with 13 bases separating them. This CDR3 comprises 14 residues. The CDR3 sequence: CASSLGPLAGEQFF. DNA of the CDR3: TGTGCCAGCAGCTTGGGTCCGCTAGCAGGTGAGCAGTTCTTC.

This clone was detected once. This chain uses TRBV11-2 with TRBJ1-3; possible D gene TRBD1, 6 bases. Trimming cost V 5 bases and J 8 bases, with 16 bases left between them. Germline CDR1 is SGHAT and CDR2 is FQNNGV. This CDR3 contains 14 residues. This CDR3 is CASSLKGQWDTIYF. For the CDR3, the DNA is TGTGCCAGCAGCCTGAAAGGACAGTGGGACACCATATATTTT.

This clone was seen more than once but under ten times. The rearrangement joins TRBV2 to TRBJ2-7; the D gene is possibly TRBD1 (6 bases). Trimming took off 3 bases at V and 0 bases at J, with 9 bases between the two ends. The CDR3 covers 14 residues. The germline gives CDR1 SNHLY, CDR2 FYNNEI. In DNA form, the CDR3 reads TGTGCCAGCAGTGATACAGGGAGCTCCTACGAGCAGTACTTC. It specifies CASSDTGSSYEQYF.

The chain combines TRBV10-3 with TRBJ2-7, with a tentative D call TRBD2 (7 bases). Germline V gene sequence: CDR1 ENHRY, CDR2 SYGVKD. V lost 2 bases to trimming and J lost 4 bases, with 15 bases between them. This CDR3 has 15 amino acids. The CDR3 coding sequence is TGTGCCATCAGTGAGCCATCCGCGGGGGCGTACGAGCAGTACTTC. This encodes CAISEPSAGAYEQYF.